This T cell receptor beta chain appears in the sequencing data of a study of blood T cell repertoires in COVID-19. The junction had 12 bases not matched to a gene; V was cut back by 4 bases and J by 7 bases. The germline gives CDR1 SGHNT, CDR2 YYREEE (reference sequence). The CDR3 totals 15 residues. Produced via immunoSEQ multiplex PCR; TCRdb's table is partial and in-frame only. This table has some 250,000 clones, approximately 86% appearing once. The clonotype comes from a woman aged 55 to 70 with COVID-19, enrolled during active disease. Specimen: peripheral blood. The chain carries TRBV5-4 and TRBJ1-2; 8 nucleotides align to TRBD1. The CDR3 sequence: CASSRSGGTDAGYTF. DNA of the CDR3: TGTGCCAGCAGCCGATCAGGGGGCACAGATGCTGGCTACACCTTC.